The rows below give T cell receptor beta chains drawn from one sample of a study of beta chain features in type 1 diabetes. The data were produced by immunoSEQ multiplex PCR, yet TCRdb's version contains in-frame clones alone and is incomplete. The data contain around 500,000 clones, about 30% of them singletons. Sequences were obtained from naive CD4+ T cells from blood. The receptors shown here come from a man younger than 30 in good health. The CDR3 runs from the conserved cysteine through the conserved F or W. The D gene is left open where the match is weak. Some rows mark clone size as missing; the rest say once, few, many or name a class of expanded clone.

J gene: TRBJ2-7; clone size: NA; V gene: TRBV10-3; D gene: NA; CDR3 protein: CAISELDKWPYEQYF; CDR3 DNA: TGTGCCATCAGTGAGCTGGACAAATGGCCCTACGAGCAGTACTTC
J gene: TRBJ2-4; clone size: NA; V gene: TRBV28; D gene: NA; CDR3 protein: CASSLWSPGQSIQYF; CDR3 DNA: TGTGCCAGCAGTTTATGGAGCCCCGGACAGTCTATTCAGTACTTC
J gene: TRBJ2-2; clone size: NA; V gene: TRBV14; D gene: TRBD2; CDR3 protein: CASSHILAGGTGELFF; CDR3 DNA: TGTGCCAGCAGCCATATTCTAGCGGGAGGCACCGGGGAGCTGTTTTTT
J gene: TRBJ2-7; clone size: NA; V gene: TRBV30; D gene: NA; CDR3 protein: CAWRQGGGNPYEQYF; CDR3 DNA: TGTGCCTGGAGGCAAGGGGGAGGGAATCCCTACGAGCAGTACTTC
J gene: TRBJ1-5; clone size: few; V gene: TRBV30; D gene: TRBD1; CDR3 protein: CAWSVQGDQPQHF; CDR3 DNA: TGTGCCTGGAGTGTTCAGGGGGATCAGCCCCAGCATTTT
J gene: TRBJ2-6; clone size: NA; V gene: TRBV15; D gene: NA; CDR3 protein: CATSRAISGANVLTF; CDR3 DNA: TGTGCCACCAGCAGAGCCATCTCTGGGGCCAACGTCCTGACTTTC
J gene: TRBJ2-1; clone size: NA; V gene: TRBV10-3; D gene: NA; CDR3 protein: CAIGGYNEQFF; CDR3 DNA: TGTGCCATAGGGGGCTACAATGAGCAGTTCTTC
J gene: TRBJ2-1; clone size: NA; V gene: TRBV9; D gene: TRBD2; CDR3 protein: CASSTPGGTSFNEQFF; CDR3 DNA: TGTGCCAGCAGCACTCCCGGGGGGACTAGCTTCAATGAGCAGTTCTTC
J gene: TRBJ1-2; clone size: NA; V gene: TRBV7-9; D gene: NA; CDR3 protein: CASSLDERGYTF; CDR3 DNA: TGTGCCAGCAGCTTAGATGAACGGGGCTACACCTTC
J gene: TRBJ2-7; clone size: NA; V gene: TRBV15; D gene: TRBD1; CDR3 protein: CATSGGVGQGMYEQYF; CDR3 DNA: TGTGCCACCAGCGGGGGAGTGGGACAGGGAATGTACGAGCAGTACTTC
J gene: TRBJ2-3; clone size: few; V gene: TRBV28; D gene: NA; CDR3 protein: CASSLLALWDTQYF; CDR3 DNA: TGTGCCAGCAGTTTATTAGCGCTTTGGGATACGCAGTATTTT
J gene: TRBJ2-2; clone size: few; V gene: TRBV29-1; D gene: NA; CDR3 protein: CSVEAGLRTGELFF; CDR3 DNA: TGCAGCGTTGAAGCGGGGCTTCGTACCGGGGAGCTGTTTTTT
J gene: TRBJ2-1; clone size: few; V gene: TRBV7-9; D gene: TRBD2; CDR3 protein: CASSLALAVYNEQFF; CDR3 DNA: TGTGCCAGCAGCTTAGCACTAGCGGTCTACAATGAGCAGTTCTTC
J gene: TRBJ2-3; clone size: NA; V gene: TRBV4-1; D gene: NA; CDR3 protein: CASSQEAQRGTDTQYF; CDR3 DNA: TGCGCCAGCAGCCAAGAGGCCCAGCGGGGCACAGATACGCAGTATTTT
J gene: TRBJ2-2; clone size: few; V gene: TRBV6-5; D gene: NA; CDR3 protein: CASSYDRVGYTGELFF; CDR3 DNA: TGTGCCAGCAGTTACGATCGAGTCGGTTACACCGGGGAGCTGTTTTTT
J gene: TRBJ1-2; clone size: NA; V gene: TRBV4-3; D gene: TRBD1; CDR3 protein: CASSRRGQGNYGYTF; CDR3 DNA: TGCGCCAGCAGCCGGAGGGGACAGGGGAACTATGGCTACACCTTC
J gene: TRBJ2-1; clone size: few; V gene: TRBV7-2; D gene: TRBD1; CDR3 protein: CASSLAGTEGYEQFF; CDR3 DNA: TGTGCCAGCAGCTTAGCGGGGACAGAGGGCTATGAGCAGTTCTTC
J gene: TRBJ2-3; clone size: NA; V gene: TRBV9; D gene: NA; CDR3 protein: CASSPQPTDTQYF; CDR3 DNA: TGTGCCAGCAGCCCACAACCCACAGATACGCAGTATTTT
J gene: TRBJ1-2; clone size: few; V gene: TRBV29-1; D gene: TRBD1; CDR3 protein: CIVEGTGYYGYTF; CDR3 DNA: TGCATCGTTGAAGGGACAGGGTATTATGGCTACACCTTC
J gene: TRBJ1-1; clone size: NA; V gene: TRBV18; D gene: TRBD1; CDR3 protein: CASSPGTDEAFF; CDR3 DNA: TGTGCCAGCTCACCAGGGACAGATGAAGCTTTCTTT
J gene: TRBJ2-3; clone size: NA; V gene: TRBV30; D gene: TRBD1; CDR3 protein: CAWTDYGTVASTDTQYF; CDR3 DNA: TGTGCCTGGACCGACTATGGGACAGTCGCGAGCACAGATACGCAGTATTTT
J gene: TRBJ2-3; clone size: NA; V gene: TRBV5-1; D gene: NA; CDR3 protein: CASRGLLNTDTQYF; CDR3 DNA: TGCGCCAGCAGAGGACTTCTGAACACAGATACGCAGTATTTT
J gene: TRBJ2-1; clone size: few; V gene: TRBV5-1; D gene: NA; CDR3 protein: CASSLTSGGNEQFF; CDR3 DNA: TGCGCCAGCAGCTTGACTAGTGGCGGCAATGAGCAGTTCTTC
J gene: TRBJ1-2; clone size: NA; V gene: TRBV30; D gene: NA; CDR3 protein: CAWSVLSGAGYTF; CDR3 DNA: TGTGCCTGGAGTGTACTATCGGGGGCTGGCTACACCTTC
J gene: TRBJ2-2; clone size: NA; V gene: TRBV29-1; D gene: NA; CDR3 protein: CSSSSGPLGSGELFF; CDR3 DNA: TGCAGCTCCTCATCCGGGCCCCTGGGATCCGGGGAGCTGTTTTTT